These 9 T cell receptor beta chains were sequenced from one sample in a study of Graves' ophthalmopathy and Graves' hyperthyroidism. TCR beta CDR3 amplification used RNA transcripts. The workflow started with a first-round RT-PCR run with HTBI primers and then moved on to a second-round multiplex PCR. TCRdb reanalysed the multiplex PCR reads using MiXCR and keeps one entry per CDR3 protein. The sample contains 300,000 to 400,000 distinct CDR3 sequences, around a sixth of which appear only once. The sequenced material came from peripheral blood. All receptors come from an adult man with Graves' ophthalmopathy.

Ten or more counts support this clonotype. This rearrangement joins TRBV19 to TRBJ2-2; D possibly corresponds to TRBD1 (6 bases). The CDR3 is 15 amino acids. From germline, CDR1 is LNHDA and CDR2 SQIVND (reference sequence). Trimming stripped 5 bases from V and 5 bases from J, with 15 bases between. The CDR3 nucleotides are TGTGCCAGTAGTCCCCGGACAGAGAGTACCGGGGAGCTGTTTTTT. Protein sequence: CASSPRTESTGELFF. Supplemented by reference TRBV19 and TRBJ2-2, the full variable domain reads DGGITQSPKYLFRKEGQNVTLSCEQNLNHDAMYWYRQDPGQGLRLIYYSQIVNDFQKGDIAEGYSVSREKKESFPLTVTSAQKNPTAFYLCASSPRTESTGELFFGEGSRLTVL.

A few counts support this clonotype. The chain employs TRBV5-1 and TRBJ2-2; D not resolved. V lost 1 base and J 6 bases, leaving 7 bases between the germline ends. The CDR3 sequence is 13 residues long. The V gene's germline CDR1 is SGHRS and CDR2 YFSETQ. The CDR3 sequence is CASSLYGSGELFF. The CDR3 DNA follows: TGCGCCAGCAGCTTGTATGGCTCCGGGGAGCTGTTTTTT.

This clonotype has a handful of counts. The chain combines TRBV6-2 or TRBV6-3 with TRBJ2-5; D remains ambiguous. Germline CDR1 is MNHEY and CDR2 is SVGEGT. The CDR3 loop spans 13 amino acids. Trimming removed 9 bases at V and 11 bases at J, with 22 bases between. Written as DNA, the CDR3 is TGTGCCAGTAGTCACCCCCCTCGGAACGATCAGTACTTC. Amino acids: CASSHPPRNDQYF.

The CDR3 loop reads CASSPTRGRARDTQYF. In DNA, the CDR3 is TGTGCCAGCAGTCCTACTCGCGGGAGGGCCAGAGATACGCAGTATTTT. V and J are TRBV12-3 or TRBV12-4 and TRBJ2-3, with TRBD2 identical over 9 bases. V shed 5 bases, J shed 5 bases, and the junction held 11 bases outside the gene matches. This CDR3 is 16 amino acids long.

The table lists this clonotype with many counts. The chain combines TRBV20-1 with TRBJ1-6, with D possibly TRBD1 on 5 matching bases. CDR1 is DFQATT, CDR2 SNEGSKA, per germline (reference sequence). The CDR3 is made up of 13 amino acids. V gave up 3 bases and J gave up 4 bases, with 7 bases separating them. The CDR3 protein is CSASGTYNSPLHF. The CDR3 region has the DNA TGCAGTGCTAGCGGGACTTATAATTCACCCCTCCACTTT.

The chain couples TRBV4-2 to TRBJ2-7; 10 bases match TRBD2. The CDR3 extends over 17 amino acids. The trim removed 3 bases at V and 2 bases at J, leaving 10 bases unmatched. Germline loops: CDR1 LGHNA, CDR2 YNFKEQ. The CDR3 nucleotides read TGTGCCAGCAGCCAGAATATCGGACTAGCGGCGGCCTACGAGCAGTACTTC. Amino acids: CASSQNIGLAAAYEQYF.

The table lists this clonotype with many counts. The rearrangement joins TRBV19 to TRBJ2-2; D unresolved. V dropped 1 base and J dropped 7 bases, with 13 bases sitting between them. Germline CDR1 is LNHDA and CDR2 is SQIVND (reference sequence). The CDR3 consists of 15 residues. CDR3 loop: CASSIGSLQGGELFF. The CDR3 DNA reads TGTGCCAGTAGTATAGGCTCCCTCCAAGGCGGGGAGCTGTTTTTT.

At least ten counts were recorded for this clonotype. The J gene is TRBJ2-4, the V gene TRBV5-1; 9 positions match TRBD2. CDR1 and CDR2 (germline): SGHRS, YFSETQ. V lost 2 bases, J lost 8 bases, and 11 bases stayed unmatched. The length of the CDR3 is 16 residues. CDR3 sequence: CASSFAGLATRDIQYF. In DNA form, the CDR3 reads TGCGCCAGCAGCTTCGCTGGACTAGCGACCCGTGACATTCAGTACTTC. Complete variable domain (other parts from reference TRBV5-1 and TRBJ2-4): KAGVTQTPRYLIKTRGQQVTLSCSPISGHRSVSWYQQTPGQGLQFLFEYFSETQRNKGNFPGRFSGRQFSNSRSEMNVSTLELGDSALYLCASSFAGLATRDIQYFGAGTRLSVL.

This clonotype was seen ten or more times. The chain is built from TRBV7-8 and TRBJ2-2, with D tentatively TRBD1 or TRBD2 (6 bases each). The germline V and J ends were trimmed by 6 bases and 2 bases, with 16 bases remaining between them. CDR1 is SGHVS, CDR2 FQNEAQ, per germline. CDR3 length: 16 amino acids. The CDR3 loop is CASSNAGHLNTGELFF. CDR3 coding DNA: TGTGCCAGCAGTAATGCGGGACACCTAAACACCGGGGAGCTGTTTTTT.